The entry that follows covers one TCR beta chain sequence. This sample was included in a study of control samples from healthy donors and cancer patients. CDR1 is SNHLY and CDR2 is FYNNEI in the germline V gene. The CDR3 extends over 15 amino acids. The junction had 11 bases not matched to a gene; V was cut back by 6 bases and J by 9 bases. The method was immunoSEQ multiplex PCR; TCRdb's version includes in-frame clones alone and lacks a portion of them. The sample has hundreds of thousands of clones, around 79% seen once. The receptor was isolated from a woman aged 60-75 years with lung cancer. Material for sequencing was PBMCs. The chain links TRBV2 to TRBJ1-6; 7 bases map to TRBD1. DNA of the CDR3: TGTGCCAGCAGCGAGGGACAGTCAGAGACTTCACCCCTCCACTTT. Its protein is CASSEGQSETSPLHF.